One sample yielded the 3 T cell receptor beta chains listed below, sequenced in a study of memory CD4+ T cells and cytomegalovirus serostatus. The sort gate was single viable CD3+CD4+CD8-CD45RO+ cells for memory CD4+ T cells. TCRdb's table, derived via immunoSEQ multiplex PCR, lists solely in-frame clones and lacks some. The sample comprises some 67,000 clones, about 70% of which are singletons, and approximately 4.5% rests with the top ten. Specimen: memory CD4+ T cells from blood. Every receptor here comes from an adult in good health and CMV-seropositive.

This clone was detected a few times. The chain joins TRBV5-6 to TRBJ2-5; D tentatively reads TRBD1 or TRBD2 (5 bases each). The CDR3 contains 13 residues. Germline CDR1 and CDR2: SGHDT and YYEEEE. The V end was cut by 3 bases, the J end by 5 bases, with 11 bases between. The CDR3 DNA sequence: TGTGCCAGCAGCTACCGGGACCGGGAGACCCAGTACTTC. Amino acids: CASSYRDRETQYF.

The gene calls are TRBV11-3 and TRBJ2-2; maybe TRBD2 (5 bases). This CDR3 region has 16 residues. V was trimmed by 0 bases and J by 0 bases, leaving 8 bases between them. Germline values: CDR1 SGHNT, CDR2 YENEEA. The CDR3 bases are TGTGCCAGCAGCTTAGAACGCGGGTCGAACACCGGGGAGCTGTTTTTT. It translates to CASSLERGSNTGELFF.

The rearrangement uses TRBV10-2 and TRBJ1-1; the match to TRBD1 covers 7 bases. CDR1 WSHSY and CDR2 SAAADI come from the germline V gene. CDR3 length: 14 residues. The J segment lost 1 base and the V segment lost 6 bases, leaving 5 bases of the junction unmatched. This chain's CDR3 is CASRWTGPNTEAFF. DNA of the CDR3: TGCGCCAGCAGGTGGACAGGCCCGAACACTGAAGCTTTCTTT.